This TCR beta chain was identified during a study of T-cell memory formation after mild COVID-19. This CDR3 spans 15 amino acids. Unmatched junction bases numbered 7, after V lost 1 base and J lost 7 bases. Germline lookup yields CDR1 LGHDT and CDR2 YNNKEL (reference sequence). From the 5' RACE reads, TCRdb called clonotypes with MiXCR, one entry per CDR3 protein. The sample shows around 450,000 distinct CDR3 sequences, 15% to 25% of them seen only once. A note on this clonotype: Its antigen is unidentified.

Whole-study findings and limits: The study detected some responding clones in pre-infection memory, suggesting cross-reactive memory joined. Proof of SARS-CoV-2 specificity was absent for the second-wave clones that crested on day 37. Balance between CD4 and CD8 was seen in clones contracting day 15 to 85, and a CD4+ lean was seen in later expanders. Contracting clones localized mainly to CM and EM when CD4+ and mainly to EMRA when CD8+.

The sequence was collected from an adult woman who had mild COVID-19 (a few samples of this study predate the infection). Cell type and time point are not known. V and J are TRBV3-1 and TRBJ2-1, with 7 bases that match TRBD2. The specimen sequenced was PBMCs or a T cell subset sorted from them (not recorded which). CDR3 loop: CASSQGGSWSNEQFF. CDR3 DNA sequence: TGTGCCAGCAGCCAAGGCGGGAGTTGGAGTAATGAGCAGTTCTTC.